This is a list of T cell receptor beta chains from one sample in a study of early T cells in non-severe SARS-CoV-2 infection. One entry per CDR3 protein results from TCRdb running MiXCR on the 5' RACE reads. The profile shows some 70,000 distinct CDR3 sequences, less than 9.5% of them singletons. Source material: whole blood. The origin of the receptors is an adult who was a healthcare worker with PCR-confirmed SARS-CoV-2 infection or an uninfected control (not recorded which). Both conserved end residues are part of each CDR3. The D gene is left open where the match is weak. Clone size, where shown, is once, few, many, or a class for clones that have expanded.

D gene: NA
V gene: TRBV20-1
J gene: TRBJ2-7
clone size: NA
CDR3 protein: CSARDRIGGSRANYEQYF
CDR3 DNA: TGCAGTGCTAGAGATAGGATAGGGGGTAGCAGGGCCAATTACGAGCAGTACTTC

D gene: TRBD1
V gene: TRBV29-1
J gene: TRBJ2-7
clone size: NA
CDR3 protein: CSVDRGTNEQYF
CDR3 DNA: TGCAGCGTCGACAGGGGGACCAACGAGCAGTACTTC

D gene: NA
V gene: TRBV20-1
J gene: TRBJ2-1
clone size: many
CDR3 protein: CSASRLTHNEQFF
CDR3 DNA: TGCAGTGCTAGTCGACTAACCCACAATGAGCAGTTCTTC

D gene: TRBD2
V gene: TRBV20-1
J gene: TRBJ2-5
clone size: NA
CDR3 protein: CSASVPIAGDQETQYF
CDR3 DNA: TGCAGTGCTAGCGTTCCCATAGCGGGCGACCAAGAGACCCAGTACTTC

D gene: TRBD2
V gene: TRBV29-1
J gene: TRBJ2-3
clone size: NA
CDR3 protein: CSVGTSPDTQYF
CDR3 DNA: TGCAGCGTTGGGACTAGTCCAGATACGCAGTATTTT

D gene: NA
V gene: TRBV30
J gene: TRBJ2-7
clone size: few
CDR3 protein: CAWSNPSRGSYEQYF
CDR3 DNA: TGTGCCTGGAGTAACCCATCCCGGGGTTCCTACGAGCAGTACTTC

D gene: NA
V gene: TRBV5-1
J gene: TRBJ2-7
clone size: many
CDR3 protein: CASSFGAGEQYF
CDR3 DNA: TGCGCCAGCAGCTTCGGAGCGGGCGAGCAGTACTTC

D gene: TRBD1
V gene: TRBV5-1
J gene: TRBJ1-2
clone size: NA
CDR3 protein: CASSSGTGGYGYTF
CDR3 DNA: TGCGCCAGCAGCTCCGGGACAGGGGGCTATGGCTACACCTTC

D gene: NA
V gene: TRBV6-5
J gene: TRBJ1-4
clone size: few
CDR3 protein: CASRQGQATNEKLFF
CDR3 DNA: TGTGCCAGCAGGCAGGGACAAGCAACTAATGAAAAACTGTTTTTT

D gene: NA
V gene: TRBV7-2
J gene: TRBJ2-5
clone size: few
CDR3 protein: CASSLGLNSQYF
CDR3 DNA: TGTGCCAGCAGCTTAGGACTTAATTCCCAGTACTTC

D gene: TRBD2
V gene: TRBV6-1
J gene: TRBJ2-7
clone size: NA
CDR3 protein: CASSEVAGASEEQYF
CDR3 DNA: TGTGCCAGCAGTGAAGTTGCGGGAGCCTCGGAGGAGCAGTACTTC

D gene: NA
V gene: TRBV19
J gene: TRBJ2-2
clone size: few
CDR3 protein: CASSLGNTGELFF
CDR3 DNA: TGTGCCAGTAGTCTCGGGAACACCGGGGAGCTGTTTTTT

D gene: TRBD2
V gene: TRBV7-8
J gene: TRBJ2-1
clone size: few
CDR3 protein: CASSLFERDYNEQFF
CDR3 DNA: TGTGCCAGCAGCCTGTTTGAGCGGGACTACAATGAGCAGTTCTTC

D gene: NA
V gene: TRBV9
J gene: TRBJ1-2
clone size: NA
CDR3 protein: CASSERGLNYGYTF
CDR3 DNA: TGTGCCAGCAGCGAACGGGGACTCAACTATGGCTACACCTTC

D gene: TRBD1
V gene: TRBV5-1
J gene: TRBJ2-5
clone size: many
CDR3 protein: CASSQTGAEETQYF
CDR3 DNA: TGCGCCAGCAGCCAGACAGGGGCTGAAGAGACCCAGTACTTC

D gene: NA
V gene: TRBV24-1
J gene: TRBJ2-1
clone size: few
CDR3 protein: CATSDRGTRDEQFF
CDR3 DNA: TGTGCCACCAGTGATCGAGGGACTCGGGATGAGCAGTTCTTC

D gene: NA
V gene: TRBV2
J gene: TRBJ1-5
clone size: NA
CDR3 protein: CASSLNQPQHF
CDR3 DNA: TGTGCCAGCAGCCTCAATCAGCCCCAGCATTTT

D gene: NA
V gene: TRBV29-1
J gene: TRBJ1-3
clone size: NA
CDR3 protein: CSVPRDGNSGNTIYF
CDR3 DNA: TGCAGCGTTCCTAGGGACGGGAACTCTGGAAACACCATATATTTT

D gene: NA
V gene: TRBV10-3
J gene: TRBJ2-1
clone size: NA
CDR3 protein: CAISDGKSGSYNEQFF
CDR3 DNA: TGTGCCATCAGTGATGGGAAGAGTGGGAGCTACAATGAGCAGTTCTTC

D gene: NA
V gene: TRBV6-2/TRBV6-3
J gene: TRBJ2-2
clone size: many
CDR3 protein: CATLTKNTGELFF
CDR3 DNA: TGTGCCACCCTGACTAAAAACACCGGGGAGCTGTTTTTT

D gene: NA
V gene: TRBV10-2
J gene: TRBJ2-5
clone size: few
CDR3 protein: CASSGQAEETQYF
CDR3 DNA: TGCGCCAGCAGTGGACAGGCAGAAGAGACCCAGTACTTC

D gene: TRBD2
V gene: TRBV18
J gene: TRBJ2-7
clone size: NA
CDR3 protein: CASSPPGLAGVEQYF
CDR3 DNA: TGTGCCAGCTCACCACCGGGACTAGCGGGAGTCGAGCAGTACTTC

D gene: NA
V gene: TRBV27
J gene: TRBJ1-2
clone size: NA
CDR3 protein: CASRRPLGELTF
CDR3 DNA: TGTGCCAGCAGACGACCCCTAGGAGAACTCACCTTC

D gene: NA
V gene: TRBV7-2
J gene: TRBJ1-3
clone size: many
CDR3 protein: CASSLEMGSGNTIYF
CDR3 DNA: TGTGCCAGCAGCTTAGAGATGGGCTCTGGAAACACCATATATTTT

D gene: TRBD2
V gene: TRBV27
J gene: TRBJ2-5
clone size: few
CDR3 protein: CASSSRLAGLQETQYF
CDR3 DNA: TGTGCCAGCAGTTCCAGACTAGCGGGTTTACAAGAGACCCAGTACTTC

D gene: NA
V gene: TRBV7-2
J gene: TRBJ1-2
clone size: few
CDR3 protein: CASSLAHGYGYTF
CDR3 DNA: TGTGCCAGCAGCTTAGCCCACGGATATGGCTACACCTTC

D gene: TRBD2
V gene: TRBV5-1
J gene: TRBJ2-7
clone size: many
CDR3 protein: CASSSFVLSSSGGRGEQYF
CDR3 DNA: TGCGCCAGCAGCTCCTTCGTCCTGAGCTCATCGGGAGGGCGGGGGGAGCAGTACTTC

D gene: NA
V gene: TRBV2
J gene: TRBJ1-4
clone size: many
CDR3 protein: CASSAQPHPVGKLFF
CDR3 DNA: TGTGCCAGCAGTGCCCAGCCCCATCCGGTTGGAAAACTGTTTTTT

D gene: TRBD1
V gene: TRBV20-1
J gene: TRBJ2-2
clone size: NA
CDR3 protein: CSVRTGGTTGELFF
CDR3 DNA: TGCAGTGTTCGGACAGGGGGCACCACCGGGGAGCTGTTTTTT

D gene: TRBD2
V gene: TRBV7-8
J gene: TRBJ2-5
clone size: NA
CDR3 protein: CASSSTGLATQYF
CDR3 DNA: TGTGCCAGCAGCTCAACGGGACTAGCGACCCAGTACTTC

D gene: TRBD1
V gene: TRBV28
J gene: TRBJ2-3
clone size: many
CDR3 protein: CASRSGTGEVDTQYF
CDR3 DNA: TGTGCCAGCAGGTCCGGGACAGGGGAGGTAGATACGCAGTATTTT

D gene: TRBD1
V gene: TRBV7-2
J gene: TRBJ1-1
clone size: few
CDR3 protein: CASSLVGTGAGGTEAFF
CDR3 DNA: TGTGCCAGCAGCTTAGTTGGGACAGGGGCCGGGGGGACTGAAGCTTTCTTT

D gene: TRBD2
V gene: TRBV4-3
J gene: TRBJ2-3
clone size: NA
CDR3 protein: CASSHREGGGDTQYF
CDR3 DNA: TGCGCCAGCAGCCATCGGGAGGGCGGGGGAGATACGCAGTATTTT

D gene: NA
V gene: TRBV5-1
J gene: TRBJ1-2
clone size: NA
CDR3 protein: CASSLTVTYGYTF
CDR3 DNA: TGCGCCAGCAGCTTGACAGTAACCTATGGCTACACCTTC

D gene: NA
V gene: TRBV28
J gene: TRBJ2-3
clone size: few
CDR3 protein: CASSPQVRKSSTDTQYF
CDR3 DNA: TGTGCCAGCAGTCCCCAGGTGCGAAAGTCTAGCACAGATACGCAGTATTTT

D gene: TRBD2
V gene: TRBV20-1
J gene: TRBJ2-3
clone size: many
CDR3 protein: CSARDRASGRASFADTQYF
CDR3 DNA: TGCAGTGCTAGAGATCGGGCTAGCGGGAGGGCCTCTTTCGCAGATACGCAGTATTTT

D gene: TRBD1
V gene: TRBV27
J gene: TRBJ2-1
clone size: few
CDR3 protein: CASSDRGPYNEQFF
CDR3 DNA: TGTGCCAGCTCGGACAGGGGGCCCTACAATGAGCAGTTCTTC

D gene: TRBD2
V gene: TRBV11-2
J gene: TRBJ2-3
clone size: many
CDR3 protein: CASSLGLAGAPDTQYF
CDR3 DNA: TGTGCCAGCAGCCTTGGACTAGCGGGAGCACCGGATACGCAGTATTTT